Presented here are 2 T cell receptor beta chains from one specimen sequenced in a study of blood T cell repertoires in COVID-19. Repertoires were generated with immunoSEQ multiplex PCR, while TCRdb's copy carries only in-frame clones and drops some. The sample carries around 50,000 clones, roughly 87% recorded once. Sequencing was done on a sample of peripheral blood. These receptors all stem from an elderly woman with COVID-19, enrolled during active disease.

V and J are TRBV15 and TRBJ2-3; perhaps TRBD2 as D (6 bases). The CDR3 has 14 amino acids. Germline-derived CDR1 and CDR2 are LNHNV and YYDKDF (reference sequence). V lost 1 base and J 1 base, leaving 6 bases between the germline ends. CDR3 sequence: CATSRGGGTDTQYF. The CDR3 nucleotides are TGTGCCACCAGCAGAGGGGGGGGCACAGATACGCAGTATTTT.

The V and J genes are TRBV27 and TRBJ1-2; 7 bases agree with TRBD1. The trim removed 5 bases at V and 1 base at J, leaving 4 bases unmatched. The CDR3 consists of 14 residues. The V gene's germline CDR1 is MNHEY and CDR2 SMNVEV (reference sequence). CDR3 bases: TGTGCCAGCAGTCAATACAGGGGTAACTATGGCTACACCTTC. It is translated as CASSQYRGNYGYTF.